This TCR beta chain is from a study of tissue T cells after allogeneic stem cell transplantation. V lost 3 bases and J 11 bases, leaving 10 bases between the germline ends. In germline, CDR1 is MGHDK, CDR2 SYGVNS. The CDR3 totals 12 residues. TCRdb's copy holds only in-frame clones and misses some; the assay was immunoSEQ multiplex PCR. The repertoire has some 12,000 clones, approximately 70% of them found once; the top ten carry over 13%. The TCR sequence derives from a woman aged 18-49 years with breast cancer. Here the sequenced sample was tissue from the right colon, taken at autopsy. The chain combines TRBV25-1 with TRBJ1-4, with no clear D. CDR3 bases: TGTGCCAGCAGTGATTCGACGGCTAAACTGTTTTTT. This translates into CASSDSTAKLFF.